Sequencing of this TCR beta chain was carried out in a study of blood T cells in healthy people across ages. Notes on the study in general: The fall in TCR beta diversity per million T cells was roughly linear with age. Samples with more naive T cells showed higher observed beta diversity.

Trimming at V came to 4 bases and at J to 8 bases, leaving 11 bases not matched to a gene. Germline loops: CDR1 SGDLS, CDR2 YYNGEE. This CDR3 spans 14 amino acids. To note about this clonotype: Its antigen is not identified.

Through a sample-barcoded 5' primer and a J-beta primer mix, a second PCR was run for roughly 6 to 12 cycles. Sequencing of every sample gave 3 million or more CDR3-containing paired-end reads. Each CDR3 protein is one row after TCRdb ran MiXCR on the 5' RACE reads. The sample has approximately 1.5 million distinct CDR3 sequences; 40% to 45% are singletons. The V gene is TRBV9, the J gene TRBJ1-2; TRBD1 matches at 7 bases. The source material was blood. The receptor was isolated from a woman under 30 in good health. DNA for the CDR3: TGTGCCAGCAGCTACGATCAGGGGGTAGAAGGCTACACCTTC. Encoded protein: CASSYDQGVEGYTF.